This entry features one T cell receptor (beta chain) sequence. As to time point: pretreatment peripheral blood. Patients in the study were battling locally advanced or metastatic urothelial carcinoma. The length of the CDR3 is 15 residues. J was trimmed by 5 bases and V by 0 bases; bases with no gene match: 5. CDR1 is SGHRS and CDR2 is YFSETQ in the germline V gene. The data originate from a study of PD-L1 blockade in urothelial cancer. Study overall: Analysis of blood occurred 3 weeks (second dose) and 6 weeks after treatment start.

TCRdb's table, derived via immunoSEQ multiplex PCR, lists solely in-frame clones and lacks some. The sample shows tens of thousands of clones, almost 90% of them seen only once. The sample consisted of PBMCs, taken around atezolizumab (anti-PD-L1) treatment. J is TRBJ2-5 and V is TRBV5-1; 9 bases match TRBD2. The TCR sequence derives from an older man with urothelial cancer. The CDR3 protein is CASSLGTSAMETQYF. The DNA of the CDR3 is TGCGCCAGCAGCTTGGGGACTAGCGCAATGGAGACCCAGTACTTC.